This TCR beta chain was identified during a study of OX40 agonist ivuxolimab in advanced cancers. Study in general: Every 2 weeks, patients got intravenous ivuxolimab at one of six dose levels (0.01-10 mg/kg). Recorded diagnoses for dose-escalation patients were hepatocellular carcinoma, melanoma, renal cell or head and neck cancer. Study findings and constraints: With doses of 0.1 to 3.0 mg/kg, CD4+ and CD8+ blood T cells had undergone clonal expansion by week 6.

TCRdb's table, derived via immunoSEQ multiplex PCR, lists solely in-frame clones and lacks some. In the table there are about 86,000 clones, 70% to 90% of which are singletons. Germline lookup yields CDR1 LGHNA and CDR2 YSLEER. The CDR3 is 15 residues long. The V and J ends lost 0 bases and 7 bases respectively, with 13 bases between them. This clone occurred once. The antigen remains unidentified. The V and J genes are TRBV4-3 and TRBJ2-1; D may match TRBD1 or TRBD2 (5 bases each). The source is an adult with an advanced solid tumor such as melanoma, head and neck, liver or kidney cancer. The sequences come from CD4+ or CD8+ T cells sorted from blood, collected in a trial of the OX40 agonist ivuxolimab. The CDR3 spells CASSQDVGEWNEQFF. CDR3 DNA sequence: TGCGCCAGCAGCCAAGATGTGGGGGAGTGGAATGAGCAGTTCTTC.